This T cell receptor beta chain derives from a study of OX40 agonist ivuxolimab in advanced cancers. Study findings and constraints: Antigen targets of the expanded peripheral T cells went undetermined.

Trimming cost V 1 base and J 3 bases; bases outside gene matches: 9. The length of the CDR3 is 17 residues. Germline CDR1 and CDR2: SGHVS and FQNEAQ. Sequencing used immunoSEQ multiplex PCR; TCRdb keeps in-frame clones, though not all of them. The data show approximately 38,000 clones, with 75% to 85% seen just once and 20% to 25% held by the top ten. This clone appeared a single time. Its antigen is as yet unknown. Sample: CD4+ or CD8+ T cells sorted from blood, taken in a trial of the OX40 agonist ivuxolimab. The chain links TRBV7-8 to TRBJ2-1; 7 nucleotides agree with TRBD2. This TCR derives from an adult with an advanced solid tumor such as melanoma, head and neck, liver or kidney cancer. This CDR3 reads CASSLVGREDHYNEQFF. CDR3 DNA sequence: TGTGCCAGCAGCTTAGTGGGCCGGGAGGACCACTACAATGAGCAGTTCTTC.